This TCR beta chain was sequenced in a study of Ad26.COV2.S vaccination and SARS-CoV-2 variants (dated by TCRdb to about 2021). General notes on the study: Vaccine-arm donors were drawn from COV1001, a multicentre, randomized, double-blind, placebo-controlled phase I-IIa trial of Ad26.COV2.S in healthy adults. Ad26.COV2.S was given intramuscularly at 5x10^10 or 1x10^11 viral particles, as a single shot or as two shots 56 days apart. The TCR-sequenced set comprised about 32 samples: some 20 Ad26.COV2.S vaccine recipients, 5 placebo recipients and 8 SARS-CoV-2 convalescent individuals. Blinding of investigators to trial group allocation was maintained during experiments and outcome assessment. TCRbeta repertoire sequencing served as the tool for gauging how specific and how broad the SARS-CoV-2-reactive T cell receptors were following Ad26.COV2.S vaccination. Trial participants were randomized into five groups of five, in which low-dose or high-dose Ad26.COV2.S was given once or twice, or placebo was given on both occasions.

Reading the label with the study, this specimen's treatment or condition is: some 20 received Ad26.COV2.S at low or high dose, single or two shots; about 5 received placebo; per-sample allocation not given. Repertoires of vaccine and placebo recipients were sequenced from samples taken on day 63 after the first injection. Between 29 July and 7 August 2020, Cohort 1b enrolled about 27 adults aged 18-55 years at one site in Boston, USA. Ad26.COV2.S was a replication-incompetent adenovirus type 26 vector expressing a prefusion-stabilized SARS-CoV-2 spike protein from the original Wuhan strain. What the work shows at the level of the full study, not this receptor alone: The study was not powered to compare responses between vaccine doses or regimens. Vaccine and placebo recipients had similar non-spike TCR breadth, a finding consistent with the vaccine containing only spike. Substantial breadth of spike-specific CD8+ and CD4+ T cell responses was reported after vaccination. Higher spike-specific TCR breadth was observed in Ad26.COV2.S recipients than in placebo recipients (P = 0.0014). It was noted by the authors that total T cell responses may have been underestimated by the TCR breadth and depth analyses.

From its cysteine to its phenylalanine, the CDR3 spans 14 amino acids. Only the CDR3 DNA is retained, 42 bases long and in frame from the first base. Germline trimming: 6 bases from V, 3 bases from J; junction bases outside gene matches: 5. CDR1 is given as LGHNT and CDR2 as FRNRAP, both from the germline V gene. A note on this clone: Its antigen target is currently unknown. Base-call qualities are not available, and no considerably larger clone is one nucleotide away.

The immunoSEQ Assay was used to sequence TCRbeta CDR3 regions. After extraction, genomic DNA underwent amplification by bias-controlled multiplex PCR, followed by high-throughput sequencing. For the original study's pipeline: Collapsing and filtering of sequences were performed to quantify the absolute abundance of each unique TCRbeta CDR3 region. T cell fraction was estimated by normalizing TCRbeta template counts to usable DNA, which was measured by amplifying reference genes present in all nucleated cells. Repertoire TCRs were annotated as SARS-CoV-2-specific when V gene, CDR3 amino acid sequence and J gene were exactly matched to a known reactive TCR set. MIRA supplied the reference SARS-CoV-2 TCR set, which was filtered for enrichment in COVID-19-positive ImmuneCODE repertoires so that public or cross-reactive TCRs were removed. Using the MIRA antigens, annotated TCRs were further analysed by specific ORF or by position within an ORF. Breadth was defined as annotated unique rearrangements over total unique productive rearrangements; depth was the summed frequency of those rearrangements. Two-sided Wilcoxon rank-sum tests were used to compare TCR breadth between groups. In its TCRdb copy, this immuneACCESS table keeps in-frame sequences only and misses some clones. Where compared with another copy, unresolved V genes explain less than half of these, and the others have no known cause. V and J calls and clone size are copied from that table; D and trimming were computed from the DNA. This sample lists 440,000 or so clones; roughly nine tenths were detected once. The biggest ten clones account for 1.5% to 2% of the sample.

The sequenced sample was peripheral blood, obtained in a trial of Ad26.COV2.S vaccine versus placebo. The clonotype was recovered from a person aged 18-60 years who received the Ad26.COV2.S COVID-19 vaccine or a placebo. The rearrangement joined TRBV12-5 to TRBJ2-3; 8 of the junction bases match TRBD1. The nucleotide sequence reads TGTGCTAGTGGAAATGGACAGGGAACAGATACGCAGTATTTT. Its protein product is CASGNGQGTDTQYF.